This TCR beta chain was sequenced during a study of blood T cells in healthy people across ages. Study outcomes and limitations: Researchers deemed the diversity estimates from one million T cells underestimates.

This CDR3 region has 15 residues. Germline trimming cut 4 bases from V and 10 bases from J; bases unmatched to any gene: 10. Turning to this clonotype: The antigen remains unidentified.

Then a second PCR, running roughly 7 to 11 cycles, was carried out with a sample-barcoded 5' primer and a J-beta primer mix. A single record per CDR3 protein comes from TCRdb applying MiXCR to the 5' RACE reads. The data contain around 940,000 distinct CDR3 sequences, roughly 50% of them seen just once; the ten biggest clones take up 20% to 25%. The specimen sequenced was blood. This chain connects TRBV12-3 or TRBV12-4 to TRBJ2-1; TRBD2 matches 10 bases. This sequence originates from an older woman in good health. CDR3 coding DNA: TGTGCCAGCAGTTCACAGCAAACTAGCGGGAACGAGCAGTTCTTC. Amino acid sequence: CASSSQQTSGNEQFF.